This TCR beta chain originates from a study of blood T cell repertoires in COVID-19. Study context: Samples came from the United States, Italy and Spain, spanning acute and convalescent COVID-19. Sources were T cells, B-cell-depleted T cells, or PBMCs; the material itself was cDNA or gDNA.

Under the authors' procedure: Reference gene primers were amplified, and this amplification served to estimate nucleated cell counts. Generated by immunoSEQ multiplex PCR, the TCRdb table keeps only in-frame clones and is missing some. Clone size and the V and J calls come from that table; the DNA yielded D and trimming. Of about 97,000 clones listed, around 90% are singletons. The Seattle patients joined while their infection was active and were tracked longitudinally afterward. The sequenced sample was peripheral blood. This TCR came from a woman in her 50s with COVID-19, enrolled during active disease.

The CDR3 DNA sequence: TGCGCCAGCGCCAATACCGAGAACTATGGCTACACCTTC. This translates into CASANTENYGYTF. J is TRBJ1-2 and V is TRBV4-1; D call uncertain. V was shortened by 8 bases and J by 2 bases, with 12 bases between the two germline ends. CDR1 is MGHRA, CDR2 YSYEKL, per germline. The CDR3 totals 13 residues.